What follows is one T cell receptor (beta chain) and its context. Its antigen is undetermined. CDR3 length equals 16 residues. Germline CDR1 is MDHEN and CDR2 is SYDVKM. After removal of 4 bases from V and 2 bases from J, the junction contained 4 bases not matched to a gene. Produced via immunoSEQ multiplex PCR; TCRdb's table is partial and in-frame only. Altogether 60,000 to 85,000 clones are present, more than 75% being singletons, with the ten largest covering approximately 0.9%. This sample is part of a study of radiotherapy plus CTLA-4 blockade in lung cancer. Study summary: Disease control was present in more than 30% of patients, and objective responses in 15% to 20%.

Ipilimumab CTLA-4 blockade and focal radiation were given to patients with chemo-refractory metastatic non-small-cell lung cancer. Findings and limits, study-wide: Radiotherapy plus ipilimumab was followed by expansion in blood of tumor-derived TCR clones. Among reported predictors of response, early blood T cell clone dynamics with interferon-beta performed best.

The chain couples TRBV28 to TRBJ2-3; 12 bases agree with TRBD1. The sequenced sample was peripheral blood, obtained from a patient treated with radiotherapy plus ipilimumab. The receptor comes from a human donor with non-small cell lung cancer who had stable disease on radiotherapy plus ipilimumab. The CDR3 region is CASSSGQGAHTDTQYF. The DNA of the CDR3 is TGTGCCAGCAGTTCGGGACAGGGGGCCCACACAGATACGCAGTATTTT.